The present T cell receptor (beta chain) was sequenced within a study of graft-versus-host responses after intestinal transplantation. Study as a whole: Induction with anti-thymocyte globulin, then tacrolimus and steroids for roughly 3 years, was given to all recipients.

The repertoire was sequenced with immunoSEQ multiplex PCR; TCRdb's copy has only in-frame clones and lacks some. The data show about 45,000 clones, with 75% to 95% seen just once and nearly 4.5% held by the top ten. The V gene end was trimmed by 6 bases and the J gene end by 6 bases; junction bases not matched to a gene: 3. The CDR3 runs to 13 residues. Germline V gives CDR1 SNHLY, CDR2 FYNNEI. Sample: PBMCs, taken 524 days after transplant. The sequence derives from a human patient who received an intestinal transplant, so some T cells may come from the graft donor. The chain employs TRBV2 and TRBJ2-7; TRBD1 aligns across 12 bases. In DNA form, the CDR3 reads TGTGCCAGCAGGGGACAGGGGGCGGGCGAGCAGTACTTC. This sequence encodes CASRGQGAGEQYF. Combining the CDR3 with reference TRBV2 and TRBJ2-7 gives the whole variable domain EPEVTQTPSHQVTQMGQEVILRCVPISNHLYFYWYRQILGQKVEFLVSFYNNEISEKSEIFDDQFSVERPDGSNFTLKIRSTKLEDSAMYFCASRGQGAGEQYFGPGTRLTVT.